The TCR beta chain under discussion was sequenced for a study of blood T cell repertoires in COVID-19. As for the study in general: Acute-phase and convalescent COVID-19 samples originated in the United States, Italy and Spain.

People in the exposed group encountered a COVID-19 case within 2 weeks before entering the study. In the authors' workflow: Estimates of nucleated cell counts were drawn from the amplification of reference gene primers. The data were produced by immunoSEQ multiplex PCR, yet TCRdb's version contains in-frame clones alone and is incomplete. The DNA gave D and trimming, while V, J and clone size come from that table. The table lists some 150,000 clones, approximately 80% of them singletons, with 1.5% to 2% in the top ten. This CDR3 is 16 amino acids long. CDR1 and CDR2 (germline): LNHDA, SQIVND (reference sequence). V lost 2 bases to trimming and J lost 1 base, with 14 bases between them.

The rearrangement uses TRBV19 and TRBJ1-2; tentatively, D is TRBD1 (6 bases). The TCR was taken from a woman aged 18-35 years who had been exposed to COVID-19. The sample was PBMCs or T cells enriched from blood (not recorded which). The CDR3 loop reads CASSINWGLYNYGYTF. CDR3 bases: TGTGCCAGTAGTATAAATTGGGGGCTGTATAACTATGGCTACACCTTC.